This T cell receptor beta chain was sequenced for a study of T-cell memory formation after mild COVID-19. Study findings and constraints: Cross-reactive memory seemingly joined, as some responding clones were found in pre-infection memory.

MiXCR, applied by TCRdb to the 5' RACE reads, yields one record per CDR3 protein. The sample includes 35,000 to 55,000 distinct CDR3 sequences, 9.5% of them seen just once. The CDR3 spans 12 residues. V shed 4 bases, J shed 13 bases, and the junction held 4 bases outside the gene matches. Germline CDR1 SGHVS, CDR2 FQNEAQ. The sample holds a few counts of this clonotype. What it binds is not known. This sequence originates from an adult woman who had mild COVID-19 (a few samples of this study predate the infection). Cell type and time point are not known. This sequence joins TRBV7-8 and TRBJ2-5, with TRBD2 matching over 12 bases. The specimen sequenced was PBMCs or a T cell subset sorted from them (not recorded which). The CDR3 loop is CASSSGTSGPYF. CDR3 bases: TGTGCCAGCAGCTCCGGGACTAGCGGGCCGTACTTC.